The rows below give T cell receptor beta chains drawn from one sample of a study of somatic mutations in cytotoxic T cells in rheumatoid arthritis. Libraries were prepared by immunoSEQ multiplex PCR; TCRdb keeps only in-frame clonotypes and omits some of them. The repertoire holds under 4,500 clones, with 79% as singletons. Sequenced: CD8+ T cells sorted from blood. The receptor source for this set is an adult with rheumatoid arthritis. CDR3s include the opening cysteine and the closing phenylalanine or tryptophan. D genes are given only for firm matches. Some rows have no size entry. The others give once, few or many, or a class for an expanded clone.

V	size	J	D	CDR3	DNA
TRBV2	.	TRBJ2-7	TRBD2	CASSEAWTRSHYEQYF	TGTGCCAGCAGTGAAGCGTGGACTAGATCACACTACGAGCAGTACTTC
TRBV30	.	TRBJ2-5	.	CAWSPGRTGETQYF	TGTGCCTGGTCCCCTGGGCGAACGGGGGAGACCCAGTACTTC
TRBV5-1	.	TRBJ2-3	.	CASSLLSGLTDTQYF	TGCGCCAGCAGCTTACTAAGCGGGCTCACAGATACGCAGTATTTT
TRBV27	.	TRBJ1-2	TRBD1	CASSLLGTGGITRYGYTF	TGTGCCAGCAGTTTACTTGGGACAGGGGGTATAACGAGGTATGGCTACACCTTC
TRBV28	.	TRBJ1-6	.	CASSEGYVYNSPLHF	TGTGCCAGCAGTGAGGGATACGTATATAATTCACCCCTCCACTTT
TRBV10-3	.	TRBJ2-2	TRBD2	CAISEDGGAAGELFF	TGTGCCATCAGTGAAGACGGGGGGGCCGCCGGGGAGCTGTTTTTT
TRBV28	few	TRBJ2-7	.	CASSLFGSYEQYF	TGTGCCAGCAGTTTATTCGGATCCTACGAGCAGTACTTC
TRBV27	.	TRBJ2-7	TRBD1	CASSRYRGNEQYF	TGTGCCAGCAGTAGGTACAGGGGCAACGAGCAGTACTTC
TRBV27	.	TRBJ2-1	.	CASSLSGWVGQFF	TGTGCCAGCAGTTTATCGGGGTGGGTTGGGCAGTTCTTC
TRBV6-1	.	TRBJ1-6	.	CASSGGADRLTSPLHF	TGTGCCAGCAGTGGGGGAGCCGACAGGTTGACTTCACCCCTCCACTTT
TRBV5-1	.	TRBJ2-4	.	CASRPFYGGAKNIQYF	TGCGCCAGCAGGCCATTCTATGGGGGAGCCAAAAACATTCAGTACTTC
TRBV28	once	TRBJ1-1	.	CASSFPPNTEAFF	TGTGCCAGCAGTTTTCCACCGAACACTGAAGCTTTCTTT
TRBV7-8	.	TRBJ1-4	.	CASSLEVTWGPLNEKLFF	TGTGCCAGCAGCTTAGAAGTGACCTGGGGACCGCTTAATGAAAAACTGTTTTTT
TRBV7-8	.	TRBJ1-2	.	CASSQEGPNYGYTF	TGTGCCAGCAGCCAGGAGGGCCCTAACTATGGCTACACCTTC
TRBV28	few	TRBJ1-5	TRBD1	CASLIQGFSNQPQHF	TGTGCCAGCCTTATACAGGGGTTTAGCAATCAGCCCCAGCATTTT
TRBV6-4	.	TRBJ2-1	TRBD2	CASSARGLAGGPGNEQFF	TGTGCCAGCAGTGCTAGAGGACTAGCGGGGGGGCCGGGGAATGAGCAGTTCTTC
TRBV6-5	.	TRBJ1-2	.	CASSRTANYGYTF	TGTGCCAGCAGTCGGACAGCTAACTATGGCTACACCTTC
TRBV5-1	few	TRBJ1-1	.	CASSSARSEAFF	TGCGCCAGCAGCTCCGCGAGGAGCGAAGCTTTCTTT
TRBV30	.	TRBJ1-2	.	CAWSTNRIYGYTF	TGTGCCTGGAGCACGAACAGGATCTATGGCTACACCTTC
TRBV2	.	TRBJ2-3	.	CASSGRLEATGDTQYF	TGTGCCAGCAGTGGACGATTAGAGGCGACGGGCGATACGCAGTATTTT
TRBV6-5	.	TRBJ2-5	TRBD1	CASTVTGTQTQYF	TGTGCCAGCACCGTGACAGGGACGCAGACCCAGTACTTC
TRBV20-1	few	TRBJ2-5	.	CSAQGETQYF	TGCAGTGCCCAGGGAGAGACCCAGTACTTC
TRBV4-1	.	TRBJ1-1	.	CASSQDEAGWTEAFF	TGCGCCAGCAGCCAAGATGAGGCAGGGTGGACTGAAGCTTTCTTT
TRBV5-1	.	TRBJ2-1	TRBD2	CASILGAGGSNEQFF	TGCGCCAGCATCCTGGGCGCGGGGGGGAGCAATGAGCAGTTCTTC
TRBV13	.	TRBJ2-7	.	CASSLVGTATKQYF	TGTGCCAGCAGCTTAGTCGGGACTGCTACGAAGCAGTACTTC
TRBV4-1	.	TRBJ1-5	.	CASSPHSVRVQPQHF	TGCGCCAGCAGCCCCCATTCGGTTCGGGTACAGCCCCAGCATTTT
TRBV6-6	.	TRBJ2-7	TRBD1	CASSYQPLTGNEQYF	TGTGCCAGCAGTTATCAGCCCTTGACAGGGAACGAGCAGTACTTC
TRBV6-6	.	TRBJ2-7	.	CASSYSNEQDYEQYF	TGTGCCAGCAGTTACTCGAACGAGCAGGACTACGAGCAGTACTTC
TRBV6-1	.	TRBJ2-1	TRBD2	CASSAPAGGYYNEQFF	TGTGCCAGCAGTGCCCCAGCGGGGGGCTACTACAATGAGCAGTTCTTC
TRBV19	.	TRBJ2-5	.	CASSVADGETQYF	TGTGCCAGTAGCGTGGCAGACGGGGAGACCCAGTACTTC
TRBV9	.	TRBJ1-3	.	CASSDASSPGNTIYF	TGTGCCAGCAGCGACGCAAGCTCTCCTGGAAACACCATATATTTT
TRBV25-1	.	TRBJ2-7	.	CASSEQKRGRSYEQYF	TGTGCCAGCAGTGAACAAAAGAGAGGTAGATCCTACGAGCAGTACTTC
TRBV6-6	.	TRBJ1-1	.	CASRFQGLNTEAFF	TGTGCCAGCAGGTTTCAGGGCTTGAACACTGAAGCTTTCTTT
TRBV6-5	.	TRBJ1-3	.	CASSYGGETGNTIYF	TGTGCCAGCAGTTACGGAGGGGAAACTGGAAACACCATATATTTT
TRBV11-2	.	TRBJ2-3	.	CASSLAGGLLSTDTQYF	TGTGCCAGCAGCTTAGCGGGGGGCCTCCTCAGCACAGATACGCAGTATTTT
TRBV4-3	.	TRBJ2-1	.	CASSQEIGAGADEQFF	TGCGCCAGCAGCCAAGAGATCGGCGCGGGGGCGGATGAGCAGTTCTTC
TRBV13	large	TRBJ1-1	.	CASRIRGGWNTEAFF	TGTGCCAGCAGGATAAGAGGCGGTTGGAACACTGAAGCTTTCTTT
TRBV5-6	.	TRBJ1-1	.	CASSLWNTEAFF	TGTGCCAGCAGCCTCTGGAACACTGAAGCTTTCTTT
TRBV19	.	TRBJ2-1	.	CASSIDSSSYNEQFF	TGTGCCAGTAGTATCGACAGTAGCTCCTACAATGAGCAGTTCTTC
TRBV27	once	TRBJ1-5	.	CASSFTLDSYSNQPQHF	TGTGCCAGCAGTTTTACCCTTGACAGTTATAGCAATCAGCCCCAGCATTTT